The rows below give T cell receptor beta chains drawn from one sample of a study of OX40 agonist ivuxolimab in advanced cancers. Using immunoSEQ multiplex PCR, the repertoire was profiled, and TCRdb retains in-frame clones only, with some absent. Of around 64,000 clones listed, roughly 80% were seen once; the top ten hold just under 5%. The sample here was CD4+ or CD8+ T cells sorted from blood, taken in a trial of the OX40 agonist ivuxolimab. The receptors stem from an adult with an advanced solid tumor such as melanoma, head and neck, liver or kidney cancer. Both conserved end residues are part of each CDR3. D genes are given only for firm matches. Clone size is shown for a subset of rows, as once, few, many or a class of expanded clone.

CDR3aa: CASSSVTGTYNEQFF
CDR3nt: TGCGCCAGCAGCTCGGTGACAGGGACCTACAATGAGCAGTTCTTC
j_gene: TRBJ2-1
v_gene: TRBV5-1
d_gene: TRBD1
abundance: -

CDR3aa: CASSLAGTGSEQYF
CDR3nt: TGTGCCAGCAGCCTTGCCGGGACAGGGAGCGAGCAGTACTTC
j_gene: TRBJ2-7
v_gene: TRBV6-5
d_gene: TRBD1
abundance: many

CDR3aa: CASFPGSGGTSTDTQYF
CDR3nt: TGTGCCAGCTTTCCGGGTAGCGGGGGAACTAGCACAGATACGCAGTATTTT
j_gene: TRBJ2-3
v_gene: TRBV2
d_gene: TRBD2
abundance: -

CDR3aa: CASSQVFSQGLDTQYF
CDR3nt: TGCGCCAGCAGCCAAGTATTCTCCCAGGGTTTGGATACGCAGTATTTT
j_gene: TRBJ2-3
v_gene: TRBV4-1
d_gene: -
abundance: -

CDR3aa: CASSTQGGPNSPLHF
CDR3nt: TGCGCCAGCAGCACCCAGGGGGGGCCTAATTCACCCCTCCACTTT
j_gene: TRBJ1-6
v_gene: TRBV5-1
d_gene: TRBD1
abundance: -

CDR3aa: CASSYSTGSSSYEQYF
CDR3nt: TGTGCCAGCAGTTACTCGACAGGGTCTTCCTCCTACGAGCAGTACTTC
j_gene: TRBJ2-7
v_gene: TRBV6-5
d_gene: TRBD1
abundance: -

CDR3aa: CASSPPGGLETQYF
CDR3nt: TGTGCCAGCTCACCACCAGGAGGGTTGGAGACCCAGTACTTC
j_gene: TRBJ2-5
v_gene: TRBV18
d_gene: -
abundance: few

CDR3aa: CASSLGLPGGETQYF
CDR3nt: TGTGCCAGCAGTCTGGGACTACCGGGGGGGGAGACCCAGTACTTC
j_gene: TRBJ2-5
v_gene: TRBV6-6
d_gene: TRBD2
abundance: -

CDR3aa: CASSWQTSYNEQFF
CDR3nt: TGTGCCAGCAGTTGGCAGACCTCCTACAATGAGCAGTTCTTC
j_gene: TRBJ2-1
v_gene: TRBV27
d_gene: -
abundance: -

CDR3aa: CASSLDTFKSPLHF
CDR3nt: TGTGCCAGCAGCTTAGATACATTTAAGTCACCCCTCCACTTT
j_gene: TRBJ1-6
v_gene: TRBV7-9
d_gene: -
abundance: once

CDR3aa: CAISEWDSGTYNEQFF
CDR3nt: TGTGCCATCAGTGAGTGGGATAGCGGGACATACAATGAGCAGTTCTTC
j_gene: TRBJ2-1
v_gene: TRBV10-3
d_gene: TRBD2
abundance: -

CDR3aa: CASSLVAGAKFGYTF
CDR3nt: TGTGCCAGCAGCTTAGTGGCAGGGGCCAAATTTGGCTACACCTTC
j_gene: TRBJ1-2
v_gene: TRBV7-8
d_gene: -
abundance: -

CDR3aa: CASSPGLALNEQFF
CDR3nt: TGTGCCAGCTCCCCGGGACTAGCCCTCAATGAGCAGTTCTTC
j_gene: TRBJ2-1
v_gene: TRBV6-5
d_gene: TRBD2
abundance: once

CDR3aa: CASNRDYTDTQYF
CDR3nt: TGTGCCAGCAACCGGGACTATACAGATACGCAGTATTTT
j_gene: TRBJ2-3
v_gene: TRBV2
d_gene: TRBD2
abundance: -

CDR3aa: CASRPLTSGGPSYEQYF
CDR3nt: TGCGCCAGCAGACCACTAACTAGCGGGGGGCCCTCCTACGAGCAGTACTTC
j_gene: TRBJ2-7
v_gene: TRBV5-1
d_gene: TRBD2
abundance: -

CDR3aa: CASSFGTYYGYTF
CDR3nt: TGTGCCAGTAGCTTCGGAACTTACTATGGCTACACCTTC
j_gene: TRBJ1-2
v_gene: TRBV19
d_gene: -
abundance: -

CDR3aa: CASSPYRTYEQYF
CDR3nt: TGTGCCAGCAGCCCCTATAGGACTTACGAGCAGTACTTC
j_gene: TRBJ2-7
v_gene: TRBV14
d_gene: -
abundance: -

CDR3aa: CASSLVVGREQYF
CDR3nt: TGCGCCAGCAGCTTGGTGGTTGGGAGAGAGCAGTACTTC
j_gene: TRBJ2-7
v_gene: TRBV5-1
d_gene: -
abundance: once

CDR3aa: CASSFDLNTGELFF
CDR3nt: TGTGCTAGCAGCTTCGACCTAAACACCGGGGAGCTGTTTTTT
j_gene: TRBJ2-2
v_gene: TRBV7-7
d_gene: -
abundance: once

CDR3aa: CASSPPARTSGPGETQYF
CDR3nt: TGTGCCAGCTCACCACCGGCAAGGACTAGCGGGCCGGGGGAGACCCAGTACTTC
j_gene: TRBJ2-5
v_gene: TRBV18
d_gene: TRBD2
abundance: -

CDR3aa: CASSIEKATAGYGYTF
CDR3nt: TGTGCCAGTAGTATAGAAAAGGCGACAGCGGGCTATGGCTACACCTTC
j_gene: TRBJ1-2
v_gene: TRBV19
d_gene: -
abundance: -

CDR3aa: CASSFGQGNQPQHF
CDR3nt: TGTGCCAGCAGCTTCGGACAGGGGAATCAGCCCCAGCATTTT
j_gene: TRBJ1-5
v_gene: TRBV6-6
d_gene: TRBD1
abundance: -

CDR3aa: CAWRLAGHNEQFF
CDR3nt: TGTGCCTGGAGACTAGCGGGGCACAATGAGCAGTTCTTC
j_gene: TRBJ2-1
v_gene: TRBV30
d_gene: TRBD2
abundance: -

CDR3aa: CAWSVRGVEQYF
CDR3nt: TGTGCCTGGAGTGTACGTGGGGTCGAGCAGTACTTC
j_gene: TRBJ2-7
v_gene: TRBV30
d_gene: -
abundance: -

CDR3aa: CASSLDPAGAYEQYF
CDR3nt: TGTGCCAGCAGCTTAGATCCAGCGGGGGCCTACGAGCAGTACTTC
j_gene: TRBJ2-7
v_gene: TRBV7-2
d_gene: TRBD2
abundance: -

CDR3aa: CASSFTLTGPDGYTF
CDR3nt: TGTGCCAGCAGCTTTACGTTAACAGGGCCTGATGGCTACACCTTC
j_gene: TRBJ1-2
v_gene: TRBV7-2
d_gene: -
abundance: few

CDR3aa: CASSYYTTGGNQPQHF
CDR3nt: TGTGCCAGCAGTTACTACACGACAGGGGGCAATCAGCCCCAGCATTTT
j_gene: TRBJ1-5
v_gene: TRBV6-6
d_gene: TRBD1
abundance: -

CDR3aa: CASSFAAAEQYF
CDR3nt: TGTGCCAGCAGCTTTGCGGCCGCTGAGCAGTACTTC
j_gene: TRBJ2-7
v_gene: TRBV11-2
d_gene: -
abundance: -

CDR3aa: CAWSVRGPNTEAFF
CDR3nt: TGTGCCTGGAGTGTTCGAGGGCCGAACACTGAAGCTTTCTTT
j_gene: TRBJ1-1
v_gene: TRBV30
d_gene: -
abundance: -

CDR3aa: CASSPPAVSTDTQYF
CDR3nt: TGTGCCAGCAGCCCCCCAGCAGTTAGCACAGATACGCAGTATTTT
j_gene: TRBJ2-3
v_gene: TRBV11-3
d_gene: -
abundance: -

CDR3aa: CASRGGNEQFF
CDR3nt: TGCGCCAGCAGGGGTGGAAATGAGCAGTTCTTC
j_gene: TRBJ2-1
v_gene: TRBV5-1
d_gene: -
abundance: -

CDR3aa: CASSLVAGKNTEAFF
CDR3nt: TGTGCCAGCAGCTTGGTCGCAGGGAAGAACACTGAAGCTTTCTTT
j_gene: TRBJ1-1
v_gene: TRBV5-4
d_gene: -
abundance: -

CDR3aa: CASSTRQGSYTEAFF
CDR3nt: TGTGCCAGTAGTACCCGACAGGGTTCATACACTGAAGCTTTCTTT
j_gene: TRBJ1-1
v_gene: TRBV19
d_gene: TRBD1
abundance: -

CDR3aa: CAISQSTSYEQYF
CDR3nt: TGTGCCATCAGTCAGTCCACCTCCTACGAGCAGTACTTC
j_gene: TRBJ2-7
v_gene: TRBV10-3
d_gene: -
abundance: -

CDR3aa: CASSLESTNYGYTF
CDR3nt: TGCGCCAGCAGCTTGGAGTCGACTAACTATGGCTACACCTTC
j_gene: TRBJ1-2
v_gene: TRBV5-1
d_gene: -
abundance: -

CDR3aa: CASSPRDSRQQPQHF
CDR3nt: TGCGCCAGCAGCCCCCGGGACAGCCGCCAACAGCCCCAGCATTTT
j_gene: TRBJ1-5
v_gene: TRBV4-1
d_gene: TRBD1
abundance: -

CDR3aa: CASSVVDIYLNTEAFF
CDR3nt: TGTGCCAGCAGCGTAGTTGACATCTACCTGAACACTGAAGCTTTCTTT
j_gene: TRBJ1-1
v_gene: TRBV9
d_gene: -
abundance: few

CDR3aa: CAGTGTYEQYF
CDR3nt: TGTGCTGGAACAGGAACCTACGAGCAGTACTTC
j_gene: TRBJ2-7
v_gene: TRBV30
d_gene: -
abundance: once

CDR3aa: CASSDSNRATPLHF
CDR3nt: TGTGCCAGCAGTGACTCTAACAGGGCGACACCCCTCCACTTT
j_gene: TRBJ1-6
v_gene: TRBV6-4
d_gene: -
abundance: -

CDR3aa: CASGLGQGMSQYF
CDR3nt: TGTGCTAGTGGTTTGGGTCAGGGTATGTCGCAGTATTTT
j_gene: TRBJ2-3
v_gene: TRBV12-5
d_gene: -
abundance: -

CDR3aa: CASSIAQGSGSTDTQYF
CDR3nt: TGTGCCAGTAGTATAGCCCAGGGGAGCGGGAGCACAGATACGCAGTATTTT
j_gene: TRBJ2-3
v_gene: TRBV19
d_gene: -
abundance: -

CDR3aa: CASSLYVQSTLSNQPQHF
CDR3nt: TGTGCCAGCAGTTTATACGTACAGAGTACCCTTAGCAATCAGCCCCAGCATTTT
j_gene: TRBJ1-5
v_gene: TRBV27
d_gene: -
abundance: -

CDR3aa: CASSALSSGEPTSTDTQYF
CDR3nt: TGCGCCAGCAGTGCCCTTTCTAGCGGGGAACCCACTAGCACAGATACGCAGTATTTT
j_gene: TRBJ2-3
v_gene: TRBV10-1
d_gene: TRBD2
abundance: -

CDR3aa: CASSSFPRDTLWDGYTF
CDR3nt: TGCGCCAGCAGTTCGTTCCCACGGGACACCCTATGGGATGGCTACACCTTC
j_gene: TRBJ1-2
v_gene: TRBV4-1
d_gene: -
abundance: -

CDR3aa: CASTSFSLEQFF
CDR3nt: TGTGCCAGCACCTCTTTTTCACTAGAGCAGTTCTTC
j_gene: TRBJ2-1
v_gene: TRBV7-9
d_gene: -
abundance: -

CDR3aa: CASSFDRNTEAFF
CDR3nt: TGTGCCAGCAGCTTCGACAGGAACACTGAAGCTTTCTTT
j_gene: TRBJ1-1
v_gene: TRBV11-3
d_gene: -
abundance: -

CDR3aa: CASSILGSYNEQFF
CDR3nt: TGTGCCAGCAGCATATTGGGATCCTACAATGAGCAGTTCTTC
j_gene: TRBJ2-1
v_gene: TRBV27
d_gene: -
abundance: few